The clone carrying this T cell receptor beta chain was detected only a few times. The data stem from a study of T cells after yellow fever vaccination. Germline CDR1 is GTSNPN and CDR2 is SVGIG (reference sequence). This CDR3 has 12 amino acids. Trimming removed 0 bases at V and 4 bases at J, with 6 bases between. TCRdb redid the calling of the 5' RACE reads with MiXCR, one entry per CDR3 protein. The sample contains roughly 310,000 distinct CDR3 sequences, 3.6% of which appear only once. The sample in question was PBMCs, obtained on the day of the yellow fever booster vaccination. This receptor was taken from a young man who received the YFV17D yellow fever vaccine. This chain joins TRBV30 and TRBJ1-2; D is unresolved. CDR3 in amino acids: CAWSVQFYGYTF. CDR3 sequence (DNA): TGTGCCTGGAGTGTTCAGTTCTATGGCTACACCTTC. Full variable domain (remainder filled in from reference TRBV30 and TRBJ1-2): SQTIHQWPATLVQPVGSPLSLECTVEGTSNPNLYWYRQAAGRGLQLLFYSVGIGQISSEVPQNLSASRPQDRQFILSSKKLLLSDSGFYLCAWSVQFYGYTFGSGTRLTVV.